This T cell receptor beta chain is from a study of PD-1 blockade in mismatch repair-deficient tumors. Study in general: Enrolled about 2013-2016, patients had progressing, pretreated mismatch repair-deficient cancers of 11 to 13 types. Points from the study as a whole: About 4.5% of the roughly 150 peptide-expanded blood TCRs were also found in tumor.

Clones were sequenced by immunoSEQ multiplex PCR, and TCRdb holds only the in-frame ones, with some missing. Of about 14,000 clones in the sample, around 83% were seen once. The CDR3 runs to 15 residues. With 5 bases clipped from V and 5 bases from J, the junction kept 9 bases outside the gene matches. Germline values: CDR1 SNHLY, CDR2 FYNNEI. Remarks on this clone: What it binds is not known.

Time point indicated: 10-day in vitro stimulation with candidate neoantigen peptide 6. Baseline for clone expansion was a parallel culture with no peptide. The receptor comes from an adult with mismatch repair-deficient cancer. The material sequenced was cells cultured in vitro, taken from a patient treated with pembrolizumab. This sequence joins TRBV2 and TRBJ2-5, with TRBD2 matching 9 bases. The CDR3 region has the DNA TGTGCCAGCAGTCCCGGACTAGCGCCTGAGGAGACCCAGTACTTC. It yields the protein CASSPGLAPEETQYF.